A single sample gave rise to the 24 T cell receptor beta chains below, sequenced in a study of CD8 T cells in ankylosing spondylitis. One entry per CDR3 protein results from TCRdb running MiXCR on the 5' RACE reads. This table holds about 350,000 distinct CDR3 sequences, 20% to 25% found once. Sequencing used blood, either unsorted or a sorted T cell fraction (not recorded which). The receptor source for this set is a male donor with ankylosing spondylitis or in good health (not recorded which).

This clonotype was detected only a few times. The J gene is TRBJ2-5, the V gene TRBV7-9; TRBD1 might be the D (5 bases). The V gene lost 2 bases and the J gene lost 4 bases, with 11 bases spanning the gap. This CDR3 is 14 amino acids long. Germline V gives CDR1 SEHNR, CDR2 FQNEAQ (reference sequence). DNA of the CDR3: TGTGCCAGCAGCTTATCAGGGCCCCGAGAGACCCAGTACTTC. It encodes CASSLSGPRETQYF. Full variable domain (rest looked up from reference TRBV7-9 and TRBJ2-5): DTGVSQNPRHKITKRGQNVTFRCDPISEHNRLYWYRQTLGQGPEFLTYFQNEAQLEKSRLLSDRFSAERPKGSFSTLEIQRTEQGDSAMYLCASSLSGPRETQYFGPGTRLLVL.

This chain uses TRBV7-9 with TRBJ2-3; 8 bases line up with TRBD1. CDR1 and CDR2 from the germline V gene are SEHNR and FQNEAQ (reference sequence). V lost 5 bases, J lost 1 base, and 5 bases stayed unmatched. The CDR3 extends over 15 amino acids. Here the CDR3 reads CASSPKTGGTDTQYF. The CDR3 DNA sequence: TGTGCCAGCAGCCCGAAGACAGGGGGCACAGATACGCAGTATTTT.

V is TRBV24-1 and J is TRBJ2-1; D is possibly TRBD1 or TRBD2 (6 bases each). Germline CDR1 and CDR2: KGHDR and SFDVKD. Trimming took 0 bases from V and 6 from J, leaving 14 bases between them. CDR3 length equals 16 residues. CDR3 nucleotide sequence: TGTGCCACCAGTGATTTGGCGGAGGGGGGAGGCAATGAGCAGTTCTTC. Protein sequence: CATSDLAEGGGNEQFF.

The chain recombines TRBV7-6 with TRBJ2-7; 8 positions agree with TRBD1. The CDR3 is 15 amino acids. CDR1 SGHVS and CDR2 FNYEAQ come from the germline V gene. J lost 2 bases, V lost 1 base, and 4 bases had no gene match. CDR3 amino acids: CASSLDSTGAYEQYF. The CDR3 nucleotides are TGTGCCAGCAGCTTAGATTCGACAGGGGCCTACGAGCAGTACTTC.

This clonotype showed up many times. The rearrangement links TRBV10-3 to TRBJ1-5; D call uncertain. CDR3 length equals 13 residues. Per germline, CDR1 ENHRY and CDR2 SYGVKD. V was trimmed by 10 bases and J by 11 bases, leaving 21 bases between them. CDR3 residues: CATFDGTNMTQHF. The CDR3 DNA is TGTGCCACTTTCGACGGAACGAATATGACCCAGCATTTT.

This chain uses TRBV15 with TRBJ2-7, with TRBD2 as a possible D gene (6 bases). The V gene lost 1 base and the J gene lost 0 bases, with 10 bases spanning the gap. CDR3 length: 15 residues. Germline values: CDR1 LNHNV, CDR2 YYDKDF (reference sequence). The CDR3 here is CATSRGVGLSYEQYF. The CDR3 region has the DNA TGTGCCACCAGCAGAGGGGTGGGACTCTCCTACGAGCAGTACTTC.

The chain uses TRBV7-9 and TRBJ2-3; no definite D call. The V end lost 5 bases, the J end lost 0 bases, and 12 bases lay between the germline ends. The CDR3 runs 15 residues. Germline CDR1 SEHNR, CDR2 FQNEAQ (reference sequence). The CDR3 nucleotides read TGTGCCAGCAGCCCCGCGCTAGGGAGCACAGATACGCAGTATTTT. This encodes CASSPALGSTDTQYF.

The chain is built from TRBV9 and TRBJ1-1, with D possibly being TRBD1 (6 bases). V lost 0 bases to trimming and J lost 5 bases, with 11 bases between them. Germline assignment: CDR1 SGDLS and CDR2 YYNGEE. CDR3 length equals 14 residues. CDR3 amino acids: CASSVEAGETEAFF. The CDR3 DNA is TGTGCCAGCAGCGTAGAGGCAGGGGAGACTGAAGCTTTCTTT.

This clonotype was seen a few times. The CDR3 sequence is CASMPGLKQPQHF. CDR3 nucleotides: TGCGCCAGCATGCCAGGGTTGAAACAGCCCCAGCATTTT. This chain connects TRBV23-1 to TRBJ1-5, with D maybe TRBD1 (5 bases). TRBV23-1 belongs to the ORF category, with a function that is uncertain. CDR3 length equals 13 residues. Trimming removed 7 bases at V and 7 bases at J, with 14 bases between.

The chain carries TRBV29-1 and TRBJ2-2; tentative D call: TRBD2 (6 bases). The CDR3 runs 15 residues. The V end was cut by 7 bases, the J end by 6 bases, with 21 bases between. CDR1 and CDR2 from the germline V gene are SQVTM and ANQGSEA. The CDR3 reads CSASAGQGYAGELFF. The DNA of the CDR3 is TGCAGCGCCTCTGCGGGGCAGGGTTATGCCGGGGAGCTGTTTTTT.

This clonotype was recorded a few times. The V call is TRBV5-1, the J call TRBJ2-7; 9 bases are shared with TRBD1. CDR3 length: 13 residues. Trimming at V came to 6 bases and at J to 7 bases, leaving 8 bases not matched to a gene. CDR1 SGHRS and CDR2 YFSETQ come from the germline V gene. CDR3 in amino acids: CASTPWTGEEQYF. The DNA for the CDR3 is TGCGCCAGCACACCCTGGACAGGGGAAGAGCAGTACTTC.

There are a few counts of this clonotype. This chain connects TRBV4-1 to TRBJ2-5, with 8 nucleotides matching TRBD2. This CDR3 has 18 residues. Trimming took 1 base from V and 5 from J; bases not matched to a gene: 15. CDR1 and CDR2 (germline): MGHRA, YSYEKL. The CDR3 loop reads CASSQGPRLAPGGETQYF. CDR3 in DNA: TGCGCCAGCAGCCAAGGACCCAGACTAGCGCCTGGGGGGGAGACCCAGTACTTC.

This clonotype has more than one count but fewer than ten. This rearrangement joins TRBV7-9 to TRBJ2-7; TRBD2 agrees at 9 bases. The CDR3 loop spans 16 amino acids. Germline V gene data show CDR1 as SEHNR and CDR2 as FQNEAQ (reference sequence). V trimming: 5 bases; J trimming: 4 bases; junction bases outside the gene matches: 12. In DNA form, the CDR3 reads TGTGCCAGCAGCCATATCGCGGGGGGGCGATTATACGAGCAGTACTTC. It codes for CASSHIAGGRLYEQYF.

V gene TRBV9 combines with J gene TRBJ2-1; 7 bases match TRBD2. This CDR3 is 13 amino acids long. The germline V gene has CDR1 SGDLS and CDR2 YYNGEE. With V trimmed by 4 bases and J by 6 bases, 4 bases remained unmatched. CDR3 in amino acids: CASSRGLLNEQFF. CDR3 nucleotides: TGTGCCAGCAGCAGGGGACTACTCAATGAGCAGTTCTTC.

The CDR3 region has the DNA TGTGCCAGCAGCTTAGATCAGGCCAATGAGCAGTTCTTC. Protein sequence: CASSLDQANEQFF. J is TRBJ2-1 and V is TRBV11-2; the D is unclear. The CDR3 consists of 13 residues. The germline CDR1 and CDR2 sequences are SGHAT and FQNNGV. Trimming stripped 0 bases from V and 6 bases from J, with 6 bases between.

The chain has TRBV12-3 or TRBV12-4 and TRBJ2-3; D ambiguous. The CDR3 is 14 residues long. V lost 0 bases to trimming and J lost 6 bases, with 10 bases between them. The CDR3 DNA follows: TGTGCCAGCAGTTTAGCTAGGCAAGTGGATACGCAGTATTTT. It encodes CASSLARQVDTQYF.

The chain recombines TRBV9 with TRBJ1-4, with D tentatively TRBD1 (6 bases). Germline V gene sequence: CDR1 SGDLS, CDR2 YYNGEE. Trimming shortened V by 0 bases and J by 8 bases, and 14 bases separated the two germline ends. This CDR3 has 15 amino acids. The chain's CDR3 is CASSVGSQGGEKLFF. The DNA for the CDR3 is TGTGCCAGCAGCGTAGGATCACAGGGCGGGGAAAAACTGTTTTTT. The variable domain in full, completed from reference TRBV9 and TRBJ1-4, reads DSGVTQTPKHLITATGQRVTLRCSPRSGDLSVYWYQQSLDQGLQFLIQYYNGEERAKGNILERFSAQQFPDLHSELNLSSLELGDSALYFCASSVGSQGGEKLFFGSGTQLSVL.

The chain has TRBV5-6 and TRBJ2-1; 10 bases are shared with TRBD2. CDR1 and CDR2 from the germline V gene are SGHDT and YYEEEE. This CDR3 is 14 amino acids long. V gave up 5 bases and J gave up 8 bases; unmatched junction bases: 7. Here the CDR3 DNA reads TGTGCCAGCAGTCGTGGGACTAGCGCCGATGAGCAGTTCTTC. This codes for CASSRGTSADEQFF.

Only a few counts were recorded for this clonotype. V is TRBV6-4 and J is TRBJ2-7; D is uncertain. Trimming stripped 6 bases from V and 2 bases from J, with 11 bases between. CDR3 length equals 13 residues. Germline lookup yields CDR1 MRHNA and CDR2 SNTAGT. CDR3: CASSDRQAYEQYF. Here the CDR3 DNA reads TGTGCCAGCAGCGACCGCCAAGCCTACGAGCAGTACTTC.

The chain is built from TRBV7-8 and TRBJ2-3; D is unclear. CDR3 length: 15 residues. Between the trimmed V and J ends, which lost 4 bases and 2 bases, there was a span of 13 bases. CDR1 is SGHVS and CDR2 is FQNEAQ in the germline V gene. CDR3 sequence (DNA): TGTGCCAGCAGCTCGGGTAGGGTCGTCACAGATACGCAGTATTTT. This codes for CASSSGRVVTDTQYF.

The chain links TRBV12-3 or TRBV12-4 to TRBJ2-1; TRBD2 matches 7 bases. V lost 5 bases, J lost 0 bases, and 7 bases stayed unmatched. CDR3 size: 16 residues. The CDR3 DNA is TGTGCCAGCAGTGAGCGGGGCCGACGCTCCTACAATGAGCAGTTCTTC. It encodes CASSERGRRSYNEQFF.

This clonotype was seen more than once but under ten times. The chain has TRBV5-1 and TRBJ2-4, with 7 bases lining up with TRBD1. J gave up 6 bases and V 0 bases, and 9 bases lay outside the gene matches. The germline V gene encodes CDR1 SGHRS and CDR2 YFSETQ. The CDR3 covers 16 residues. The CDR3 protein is CASSLDRGFDGNIQYF. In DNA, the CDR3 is TGCGCCAGCAGCTTGGACAGGGGTTTTGACGGAAACATTCAGTACTTC.

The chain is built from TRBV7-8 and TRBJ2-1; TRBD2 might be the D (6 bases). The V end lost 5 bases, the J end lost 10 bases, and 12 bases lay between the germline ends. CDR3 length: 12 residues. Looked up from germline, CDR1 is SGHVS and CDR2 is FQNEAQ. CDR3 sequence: CASSASGEEQFF. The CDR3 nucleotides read TGTGCCAGCAGCGCCTCGGGGGAGGAGCAGTTCTTC.

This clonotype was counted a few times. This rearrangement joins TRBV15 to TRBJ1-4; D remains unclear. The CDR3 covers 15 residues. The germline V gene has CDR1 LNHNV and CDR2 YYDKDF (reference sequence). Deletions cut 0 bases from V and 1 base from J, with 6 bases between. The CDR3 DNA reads TGTGCCACCAGCAGAGAGGAGGGAACTAATGAAAAACTGTTTTTT. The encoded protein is CATSREEGTNEKLFF.